The TCR beta chain described here comes from a study of T cells in Graves' hyperthyroidism and ophthalmopathy. This CDR3 region has 15 residues. CDR1 is MDHEN, CDR2 SYDVKM, per germline. Trimming removed 6 bases at V and 1 base at J, with 15 bases between. Amplified TCR beta CDR3 regions derived from RNA transcripts. HTBI primers were the set used in a first-round RT-PCR of the TCR CDR3. TCRdb reanalysed the multiplex PCR reads using MiXCR and keeps one entry per CDR3 protein. This sample has under 350,000 distinct CDR3 sequences, with over 15% found just once. This clonotype was recorded at least ten times.

The sequenced sample was blood. The sequence derives from a woman aged 55-69 years with Graves' ophthalmopathy. The rearrangement links TRBV28 to TRBJ1-2, with D unclear. The CDR3 DNA follows: TGTGCCAGCAGACCCCCGGTAACGGATAACTATGGCTACACCTTC. This codes for CASRPPVTDNYGYTF.